Following are 9 T cell receptor beta chains from one sample sequenced in a study of monozygotic twins with inflammatory bowel disease. TCRdb re-called the 5' RACE reads and gives one entry per CDR3 protein, without DNA. The repertoire table contains 350,000 to 500,000 distinct CDR3 sequences. Sequencing used blood. Every receptor here comes from a human donor with ulcerative colitis or Crohn's disease, or a healthy co-twin of an affected twin (not recorded which).

The chain carries TRBV6-1 and TRBJ1-5; TCRdb lists TRBD1, though no DNA is available to test this call. Germline CDR1 MNHNS, CDR2 SASEGT. CDR3 length: 14 residues. CDR3 loop: CASKGGGRGQPQHF.

The rearrangement links TRBV9 to TRBJ2-6. This CDR3 comprises 14 residues. CDR1 SGDLS and CDR2 YYNGEE come from the germline V gene. The CDR3 protein is CASSAPSGANVLTF.

V usage is TRBV29-1 and J usage is TRBJ2-2; TCRdb returns TRBD1, unconfirmable since there is no DNA. The CDR3 consists of 13 residues. Germline values: CDR1 SQVTM, CDR2 ANQGSEA. CDR3 region: CSAGTPGTGELFF.

The chain is built from TRBV7-7 and TRBJ2-5; TCRdb outputs TRBD2, but without DNA this stays unchecked. The CDR3 has 17 residues. CDR1 is SSHAT, CDR2 FNYEAQ, per germline (reference sequence). CDR3: CASSLGLTSGYQETQYF. The variable domain in full, with the rest retrieved from reference TRBV7-7 and TRBJ2-5, is GAGVSQSPRYKVTKRGQDVTLRCDPISSHATLYWYQQALGQGPEFLTYFNYEAQPDKSGLPSDRFSAERPEGSISTLTIQRTEQRDSAMYRCASSLGLTSGYQETQYFGPGTRLLVL.

The rearrangement uses TRBV5-1 and TRBJ2-3; TCRdb's D gene call, TRBD2, goes unchecked for lack of DNA. The CDR3 extends over 18 amino acids. Germline lookup yields CDR1 SGHRS and CDR2 YFSETQ. CDR3 sequence: CASSLDLGLAASTDTQYF.

The V gene is TRBV18, the J gene TRBJ1-5; the TCRdb D gene call, TRBD1, has no DNA to confirm it. CDR1 KGHSH and CDR2 LQKENI come from the germline V gene. The CDR3 has 14 amino acids. The CDR3 sequence: CASSPTSGNQPQHF.

The V and J genes are TRBV20-1 and TRBJ2-2; lacking DNA, the TRBD2 call made by TCRdb goes unchecked. The CDR3 covers 14 residues. The germline V gene has CDR1 DFQATT and CDR2 SNEGSKA (reference sequence). The CDR3 here is CSASGRVLTGELFF.

J is TRBJ2-3 and V is TRBV5-1. This CDR3 spans 15 amino acids. Germline V CDR1 and CDR2: SGHRS, YFSETQ. The CDR3: CASSLDRPNTDTQYF.

This chain joins TRBV5-1 and TRBJ2-1; TCRdb lists TRBD2, though no DNA is available to test this call. Germline V gene data show CDR1 as SGHRS and CDR2 as YFSETQ. CDR3 length: 15 residues. CDR3: CASSLEAGVYNEQFF.